The 3 T cell receptor beta chains presented below share a single source sample, sequenced in a study of response to subunit inactivated influenza vaccine. TCRdb reprocessed the RT-PCR reads via MiXCR and lists one record per CDR3 protein. This sample has hundreds of thousands of distinct CDR3 sequences; around 15% occur once, and the top ten carry less than 8.5%. Sequencing was performed on PBMCs from blood, taken less than 15 days before vaccination. All receptors derive from a man in his forties or fifties who received an inactivated influenza vaccine.

The chain carries TRBV12-3 or TRBV12-4 and TRBJ1-4; 8 bases are a match to TRBD1. The CDR3 loop spans 15 amino acids. J lost 8 bases, V lost 5 bases, and 10 bases had no gene match. The CDR3: CASSPATGGIEKLFF. The CDR3 region has the DNA TGTGCCAGCAGTCCGGCAACAGGGGGGATAGAAAAACTGTTTTTT.

In this sample, this clonotype turned up a few times. J is TRBJ1-1 and V is TRBV11-2; possibly TRBD1 for D (5 bases). Trimming cost V 6 bases and J 4 bases, with 12 bases left between them. CDR1 and CDR2 from the germline V gene are SGHAT and FQNNGV. The CDR3 runs 13 residues. CDR3 protein: CASSSARGTEAFF. In DNA, the CDR3 is TGTGCCAGCAGTAGTGCAAGGGGCACTGAAGCTTTCTTT. Full variable domain (rest looked up from reference TRBV11-2 and TRBJ1-1): EAGVAQSPRYKIIEKRQSVAFWCNPISGHATLYWYQQILGQGPKLLIQFQNNGVVDDSQLPKDRFSAERLKGVDSTLKIQPAKLEDSAVYLCASSSARGTEAFFGQGTRLTVV.

The chain employs TRBV15 and TRBJ2-3, with D unclear. Trimming stripped 1 base from V and 7 bases from J, with 15 bases between. Looked up from germline, CDR1 is LNHNV and CDR2 is YYDKDF (reference sequence). This CDR3 has 15 amino acids. The CDR3 nucleotides are TGTGCCACCAGCAGAGGCGCAGGACCCCGAAATACGCAGTATTTT. Translated: CATSRGAGPRNTQYF.